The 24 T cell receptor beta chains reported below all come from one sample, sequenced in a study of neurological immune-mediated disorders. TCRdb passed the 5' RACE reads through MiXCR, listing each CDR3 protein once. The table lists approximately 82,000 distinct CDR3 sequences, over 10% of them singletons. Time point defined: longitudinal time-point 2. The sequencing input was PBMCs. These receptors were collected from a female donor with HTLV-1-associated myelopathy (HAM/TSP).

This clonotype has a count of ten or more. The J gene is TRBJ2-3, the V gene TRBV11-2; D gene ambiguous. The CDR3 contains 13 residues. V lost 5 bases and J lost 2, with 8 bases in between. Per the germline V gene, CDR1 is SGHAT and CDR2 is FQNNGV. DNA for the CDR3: TGTGCCAGCAGCCCGCCGTTCACAGATACGCAGTATTTT. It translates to CASSPPFTDTQYF.

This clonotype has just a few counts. Here the CDR3 DNA reads TGTGCCTGGAAGAGAAAGGACTCATGGGCACCACCAGAGCAGTTCTTC. Translation gives CAWKRKDSWAPPEQFF. The rearrangement uses TRBV30 and TRBJ2-1; D perhaps matches TRBD2 (5 bases). Trimming shortened V by 4 bases and J by 10 bases, and 26 bases separated the two germline ends. CDR1 GTSNPN and CDR2 SVGIG come from the germline V gene (reference sequence). The CDR3 covers 16 residues.

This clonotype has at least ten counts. CDR3 nucleotide sequence: TGCGCCAGCAGCTTGGGGACTAGCGGGAGCACAGATACGCAGTATTTT. Translation gives CASSLGTSGSTDTQYF. This chain joins TRBV5-1 and TRBJ2-3, with 11 bases matching TRBD2. The germline gives CDR1 SGHRS, CDR2 YFSETQ. This CDR3 is 16 amino acids long. With V trimmed by 0 bases and J by 0 bases, 0 bases remained unmatched.

In DNA, the CDR3 is TGTGCCAGCAGCAAATCCTGGGTAGCCTACACTGAAGCTTTCTTT. It translates to CASSKSWVAYTEAFF. This chain uses TRBV21-1 with TRBJ1-1. TRBV21-1 is tagged as a pseudogene. This CDR3 has 15 residues.

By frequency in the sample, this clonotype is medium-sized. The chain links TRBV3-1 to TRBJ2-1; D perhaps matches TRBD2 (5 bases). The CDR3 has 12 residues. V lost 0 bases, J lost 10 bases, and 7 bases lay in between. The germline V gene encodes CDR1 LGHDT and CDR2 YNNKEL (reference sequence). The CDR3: CASSQDSGEQFF. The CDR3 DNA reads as TGTGCCAGCAGCCAAGACAGCGGCGAGCAGTTCTTC.

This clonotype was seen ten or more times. The CDR3 spells CASSVAGRGNTIYF. The CDR3 nucleotides are TGTGCCAGCAGCGTAGCAGGGAGGGGAAACACCATATATTTT. The chain carries TRBV9 and TRBJ1-3; D may be TRBD1 (5 bases). The CDR3 covers 14 residues. The ends were cut back, 0 bases at V and 4 bases at J, with 8 bases in the middle. Per germline, CDR1 SGDLS and CDR2 YYNGEE.

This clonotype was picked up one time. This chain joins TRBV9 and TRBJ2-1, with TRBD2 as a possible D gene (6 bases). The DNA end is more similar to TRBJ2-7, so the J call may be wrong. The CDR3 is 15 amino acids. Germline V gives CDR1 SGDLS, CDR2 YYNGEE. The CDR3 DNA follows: TGTGCCAGCAGCGCCGGACGGGAGACCTACAATGAGCAGTACTTC. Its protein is CASSAGRETYNEQYF.

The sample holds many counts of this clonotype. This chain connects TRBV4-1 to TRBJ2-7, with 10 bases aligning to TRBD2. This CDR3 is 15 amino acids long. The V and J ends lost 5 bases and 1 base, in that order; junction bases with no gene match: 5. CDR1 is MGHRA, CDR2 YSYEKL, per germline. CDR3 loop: CASSGLAGASYEQYF. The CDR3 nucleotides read TGCGCCAGCAGCGGTCTAGCGGGAGCGTCCTACGAGCAGTACTTC.

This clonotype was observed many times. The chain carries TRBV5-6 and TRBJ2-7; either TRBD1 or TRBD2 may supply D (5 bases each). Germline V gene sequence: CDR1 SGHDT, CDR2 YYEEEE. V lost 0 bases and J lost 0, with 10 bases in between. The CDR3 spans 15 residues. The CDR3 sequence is CASSLAGPSSYEQYF. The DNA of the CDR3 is TGTGCCAGCAGCTTGGCGGGGCCGAGCTCCTACGAGCAGTACTTC.

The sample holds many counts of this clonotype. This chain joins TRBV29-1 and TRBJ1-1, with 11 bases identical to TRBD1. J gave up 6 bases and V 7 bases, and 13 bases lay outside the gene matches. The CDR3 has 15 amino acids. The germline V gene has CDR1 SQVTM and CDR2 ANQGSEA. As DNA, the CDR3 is TGCAGCGCCATAGGACAGGGGGCCCCCCTCGCTGAAGCTTTCTTT. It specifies CSAIGQGAPLAEAFF. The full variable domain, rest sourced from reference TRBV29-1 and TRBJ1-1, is SAVISQKPSRDICQRGTSLTIQCQVDSQVTMMFWYRQQPGQSLTLIATANQGSEATYESGFVIDKFPISRPNLTFSTLTVSNMSPEDSSIYLCSAIGQGAPLAEAFFGQGTRLTVV.

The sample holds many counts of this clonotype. Written as DNA, the CDR3 is TGCGCCAGCAGCGAAGGGAGAGGGGCCAACGTCCTGACTTTC. Translated: CASSEGRGANVLTF. This chain joins TRBV5-1 and TRBJ2-6, with a tentative D call TRBD2 (5 bases). CDR1 SGHRS and CDR2 YFSETQ come from the germline V gene. V lost 4 bases and J lost 4, with 9 bases in between. The CDR3 consists of 14 residues.

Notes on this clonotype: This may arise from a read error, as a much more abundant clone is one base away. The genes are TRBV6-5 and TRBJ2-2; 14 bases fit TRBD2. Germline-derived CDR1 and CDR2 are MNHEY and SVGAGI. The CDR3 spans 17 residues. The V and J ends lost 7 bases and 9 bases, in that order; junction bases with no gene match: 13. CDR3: CASTRSSTSGGARELFF. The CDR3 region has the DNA TGTGCCAGCACCCGGAGCTCGACTAGCGGGGGGGCCAGGGAGCTGTTTTTT.

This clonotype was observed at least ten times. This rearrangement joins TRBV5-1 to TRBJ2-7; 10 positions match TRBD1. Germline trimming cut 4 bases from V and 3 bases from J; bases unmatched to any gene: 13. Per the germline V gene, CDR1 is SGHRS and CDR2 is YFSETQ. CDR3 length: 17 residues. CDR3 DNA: TGCGCCAGCAGCCCGTGGTTGACCCGGGACAGGGGCTACGAGCAGTACTTC. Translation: CASSPWLTRDRGYEQYF. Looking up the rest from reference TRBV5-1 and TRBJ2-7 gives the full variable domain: KAGVTQTPRYLIKTRGQQVTLSCSPISGHRSVSWYQQTPGQGLQFLFEYFSETQRNKGNFPGRFSGRQFSNSRSEMNVSTLELGDSALYLCASSPWLTRDRGYEQYFGPGTRLTVT.

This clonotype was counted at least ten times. The CDR3, as DNA: TGTGCCAGCAGTGAATCCTTGAGGGTAAGGCAGCCCCAGCATTTT. This codes for CASSESLRVRQPQHF. The genes are TRBV6-1 and TRBJ1-5; no clear D gene. V lost 2 bases and J 7 bases, leaving 15 bases between the germline ends. There are 15 residues in the CDR3. CDR1 and CDR2 (germline): MNHNS, SASEGT.

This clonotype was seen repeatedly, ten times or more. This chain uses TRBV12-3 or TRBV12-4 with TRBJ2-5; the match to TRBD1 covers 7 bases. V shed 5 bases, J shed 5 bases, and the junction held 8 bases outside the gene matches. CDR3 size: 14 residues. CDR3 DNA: TGTGCCAGCAGTCCCAACCGACAGGGCGAGACCCAGTACTTC. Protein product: CASSPNRQGETQYF.

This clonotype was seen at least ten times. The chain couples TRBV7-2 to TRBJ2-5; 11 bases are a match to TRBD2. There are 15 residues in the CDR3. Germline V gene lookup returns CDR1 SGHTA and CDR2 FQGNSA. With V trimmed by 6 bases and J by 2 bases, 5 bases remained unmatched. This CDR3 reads CASRSLAGEQETQYF. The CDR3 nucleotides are TGTGCCAGCAGGTCACTAGCGGGGGAACAAGAGACCCAGTACTTC. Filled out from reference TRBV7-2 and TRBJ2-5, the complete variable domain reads GAGVSQSPSNKVTEKGKDVELRCDPISGHTALYWYRQSLGQGLEFLIYFQGNSAPDKSGLPSDRFSAERTGGSVSTLTIQRTQQEDSAVYLCASRSLAGEQETQYFGPGTRLLVL.

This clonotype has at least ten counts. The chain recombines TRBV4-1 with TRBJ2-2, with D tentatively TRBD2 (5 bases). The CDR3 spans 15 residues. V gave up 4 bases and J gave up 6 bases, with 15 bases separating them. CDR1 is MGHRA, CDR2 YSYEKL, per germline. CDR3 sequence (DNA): TGCGCCAGCAGCCTAGAGGGTTTAAAGCCCGGGGAGCTGTTTTTT. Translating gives CASSLEGLKPGELFF.

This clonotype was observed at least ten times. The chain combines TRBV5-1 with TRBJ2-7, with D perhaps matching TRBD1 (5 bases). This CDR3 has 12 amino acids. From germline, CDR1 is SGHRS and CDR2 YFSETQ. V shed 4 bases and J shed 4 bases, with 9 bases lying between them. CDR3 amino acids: CASSRGLYEQYF. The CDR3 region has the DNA TGCGCCAGCAGCAGGGGCCTATACGAGCAGTACTTC.

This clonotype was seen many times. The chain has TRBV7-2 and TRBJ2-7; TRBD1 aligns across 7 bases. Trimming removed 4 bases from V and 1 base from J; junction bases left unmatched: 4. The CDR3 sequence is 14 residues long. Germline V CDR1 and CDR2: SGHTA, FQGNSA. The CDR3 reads CASSSRQGSYEQYF. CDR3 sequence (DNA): TGTGCCAGCAGCTCCCGACAGGGTTCCTACGAGCAGTACTTC.

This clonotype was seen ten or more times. The CDR3 bases are TGCGCCAGCAAGGTTGGAACCGGGACGGGGATTACAACTAATGAAAAACTGTTTTTT. Translation gives CASKVGTGTGITTNEKLFF. The rearrangement joins TRBV5-1 to TRBJ1-4, with D perhaps matching TRBD1 (5 bases). The CDR3 has 19 amino acids. Germline-derived CDR1 and CDR2 are SGHRS and YFSETQ. V shed 6 bases and J shed 0 bases, with 24 bases lying between them.

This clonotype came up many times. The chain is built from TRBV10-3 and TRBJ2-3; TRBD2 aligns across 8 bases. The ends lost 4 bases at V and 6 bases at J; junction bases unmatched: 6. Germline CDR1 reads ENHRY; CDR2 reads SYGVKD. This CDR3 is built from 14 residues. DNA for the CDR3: TGTGCCATCAGTGTTGCGGGGGGTTATGATACGCAGTATTTT. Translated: CAISVAGGYDTQYF.

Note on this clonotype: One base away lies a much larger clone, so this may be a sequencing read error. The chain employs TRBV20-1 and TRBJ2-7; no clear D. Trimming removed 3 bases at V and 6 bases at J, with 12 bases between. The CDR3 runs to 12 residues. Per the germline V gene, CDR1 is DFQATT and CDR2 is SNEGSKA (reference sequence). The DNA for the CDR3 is TGCAGTGCTAGTGTCCACATCTGCGAGCAGTACTTC. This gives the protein CSASVHICEQYF.

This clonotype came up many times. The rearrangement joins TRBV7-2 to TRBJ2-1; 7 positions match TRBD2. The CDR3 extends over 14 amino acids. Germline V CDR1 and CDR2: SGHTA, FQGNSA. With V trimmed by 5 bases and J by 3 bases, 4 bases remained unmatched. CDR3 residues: CASSPGLVYNEQFF. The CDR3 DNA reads TGTGCCAGCAGCCCCGGACTAGTCTACAATGAGCAGTTCTTC.

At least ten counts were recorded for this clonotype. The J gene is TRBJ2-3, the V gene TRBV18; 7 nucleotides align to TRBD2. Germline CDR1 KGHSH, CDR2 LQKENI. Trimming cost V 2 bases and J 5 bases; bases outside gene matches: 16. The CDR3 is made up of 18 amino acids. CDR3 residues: CASSPMAAGPTNQDTQYF. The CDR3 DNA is TGTGCCAGCTCACCAATGGCAGCGGGGCCGACTAACCAAGATACGCAGTATTTT.